These 24 T cell receptor beta chains originate from one sample sequenced in a study of blood T cell repertoires in COVID-19. Only in-frame clones appear in the TCRdb table, and some are missing; sequencing was by immunoSEQ multiplex PCR. The sample has 180,000 or so clones; around nine tenths are singletons. The sequenced material came from peripheral blood. The source of these receptors is a man between 70 and 80 years old with acute or convalescent COVID-19.

This clone appeared once. At one of its ends the junction is not consistent with the germline gene, which may arise from a read error. CDR3 DNA: TGTGCCAGCAGCCTAGAAACTGCCTCCTACGAGCAGTACTTC. Residues: CASSLETASYEQYF. The rearrangement joins TRBV11-2 to TRBJ2-7; D is unresolved. From germline, CDR1 is SGHAT and CDR2 FQNNGV. This CDR3 has 14 amino acids.

The rearrangement uses TRBV15 and TRBJ2-2; D remains ambiguous. The length of the CDR3 is 13 residues. Germline V gene data show CDR1 as LNHNV and CDR2 as YYDKDF (reference sequence). V was cut by 2 bases and J by 4 bases, with 5 bases left in between. CDR3 protein: CATSRQATGELFF. Written as DNA, the CDR3 is TGTGCCACCAGCAGACAGGCCACCGGGGAGCTGTTTTTT.

The CDR3 sequence is CASFRGLDTQYF. CDR3 nucleotides: TGTGCCAGCTTCAGGGGTTTAGATACGCAGTATTTT. J is TRBJ2-3 and V is TRBV2; a possible D gene is TRBD1 (6 bases). In germline, CDR1 is SNHLY, CDR2 FYNNEI. Trimming cost V 8 bases and J 5 bases, with 11 bases left between them. This CDR3 has 12 residues.

This clone was counted a single time. CDR3 nucleotides: TGTGCCAGCAGCACCCACAGGGGGCAAGCTTTCTTT. This encodes CASSTHRGQAFF. The chain joins TRBV4-2 to TRBJ1-1; 9 bases are a match to TRBD1. The V gene's germline CDR1 is LGHNA and CDR2 YNFKEQ. The CDR3 totals 12 residues. The ends lost 5 bases at V and 9 bases at J; junction bases unmatched: 4.

The rearrangement uses TRBV3-1 (or the pseudogene TRBV3-2) and TRBJ2-7, with D perhaps matching TRBD1 (6 bases). V was pared by 1 base and J by 0 bases, with 10 bases between. The CDR3 consists of 15 residues. Germline-derived CDR1 and CDR2 are LGHDT and YNNKEL (reference sequence). The chain's CDR3 is CASSQGQADSYEQYF. Here the CDR3 DNA reads TGTGCCAGCAGCCAAGGACAGGCAGACTCCTACGAGCAGTACTTC.

This rearrangement joins TRBV7-8 to TRBJ2-7, with 7 nucleotides matching TRBD2. CDR1 and CDR2 (germline): SGHVS, FQNEAQ. The CDR3 loop spans 15 amino acids. V lost 6 bases to trimming and J lost 2 bases; unmatched junction nucleotides: 10. DNA of the CDR3: TGTGCCAGCAGTCTCAGCGGGGTCGCAACCTACGAGCAGTACTTC. It encodes CASSLSGVATYEQYF.

The chain links TRBV5-4 to TRBJ2-7; D not certain. The length of the CDR3 is 15 residues. The germline V gene has CDR1 SGHNT and CDR2 YYREEE (reference sequence). V lost 3 bases to trimming and J lost 2 bases, with 15 bases between them. The CDR3 loop is CASSSHGGLAYEQYF. In nucleotides, the CDR3 is TGTGCCAGCAGCTCCCACGGCGGTCTCGCCTACGAGCAGTACTTC.

The chain employs TRBV5-1 and TRBJ2-1, with TRBD1 as a possible D gene (5 bases). The germline gives CDR1 SGHRS, CDR2 YFSETQ. Trimming removed 7 bases from V and 7 bases from J, with 12 bases in between. The CDR3 has 12 residues. The CDR3 reads CASAMGRNEQFF. The CDR3 bases are TGCGCCAGCGCGATGGGGCGGAATGAGCAGTTCTTC.

Only one count was recorded for this clone. V and J are TRBV24-1 and TRBJ2-3; 11 nucleotides agree with TRBD2. Trimming took 2 bases from V and 6 from J; bases not matched to a gene: 9. Germline V lookup: CDR1 KGHDR, CDR2 SFDVKD. The CDR3 covers 17 residues. The CDR3, as DNA: TGTGCCACCAGTGATTCCTATCCTAGCGGGGGGTGGGATACGCAGTATTTT. Protein product: CATSDSYPSGGWDTQYF.

CDR3 sequence: CASTRRRGGDTEAFF. The CDR3 DNA sequence: TGTGCCAGCACCCGCCGGAGGGGCGGGGACACTGAAGCTTTCTTT. V usage is TRBV6-6 and J usage is TRBJ1-1; maybe TRBD1 (5 bases). V lost 7 bases, J lost 3 bases, and 18 bases lay in between. From germline, CDR1 is MNHNY and CDR2 SVGAGI (reference sequence). The CDR3 runs 15 residues.

About this clone: This CDR3 is also generated by other DNA sequences in the sample. This chain joins TRBV7-9 and TRBJ2-1; D gene ambiguous. The CDR3 spans 12 residues. Trimming removed 5 bases at V and 1 base at J, with 3 bases between. Germline CDR1 is SEHNR and CDR2 is FQNEAQ (reference sequence). The CDR3 DNA follows: TGTGCCAGCAGCCCGTCCTACAATGAGCAGTTCTTC. The encoded protein is CASSPSYNEQFF.

The CDR3 DNA reads as TGTGCCAGCAGTTTTGCGGGGTACGAGCAGTACTTC. Its translation is CASSFAGYEQYF. The genes are TRBV28 and TRBJ2-7, with a possible D match to TRBD2 (6 bases). Germline CDR1 and CDR2: MDHEN and SYDVKM. CDR3 length: 12 residues. V was trimmed by 3 bases and J by 4 bases, leaving 7 bases between them.

V is TRBV6-5 and J is TRBJ1-1; D unclear. Germline CDR1 MNHEY, CDR2 SVGAGI. V dropped 4 bases and J dropped 2 bases, with 11 bases sitting between them. This CDR3 spans 14 amino acids. CDR3 DNA: TGTGCCAGCAGTTCCCCAGTAGCCAACACTGAAGCTTTCTTT. This gives the protein CASSSPVANTEAFF.

This chain connects TRBV6-6 to TRBJ1-1; D unclear. Trimming left V 2 bases short and J 1 base short, with 11 bases between. The CDR3 sequence is 15 residues long. Germline V gene sequence: CDR1 MNHNY, CDR2 SVGAGI (reference sequence). The CDR3 sequence is CASSYRRTGNTEAFF. DNA of the CDR3: TGTGCCAGCAGTTACCGCCGAACGGGGAACACTGAAGCTTTCTTT.

The chain joins TRBV29-1 to TRBJ2-5; 13 bases align to TRBD2. The CDR3 is 16 residues long. The germline V gene has CDR1 SQVTM and CDR2 ANQGSEA. After removal of 6 bases from V and 5 bases from J, the junction contained 12 bases not matched to a gene. CDR3: CSVPSLAGGPGETQYF. Written as DNA, the CDR3 is TGCAGCGTCCCCTCACTAGCGGGGGGGCCTGGTGAGACCCAGTACTTC.

This chain connects TRBV19 to TRBJ1-5, with unresolved D. V dropped 7 bases and J dropped 5 bases, with 15 bases sitting between them. Germline loops: CDR1 LNHDA, CDR2 SQIVND (reference sequence). CDR3 size: 14 residues. The CDR3 is CASTPEASYQPQHF. DNA of the CDR3: TGTGCCAGTACCCCCGAGGCAAGTTATCAGCCCCAGCATTTT. Looking up the rest from reference TRBV19 and TRBJ1-5 gives the full variable domain: DGGITQSPKYLFRKEGQNVTLSCEQNLNHDAMYWYRQDPGQGLRLIYYSQIVNDFQKGDIAEGYSVSREKKESFPLTVTSAQKNPTAFYLCASTPEASYQPQHFGDGTRLSIL.

The chain carries TRBV5-1 and TRBJ1-3; 9 bases map to TRBD1. The CDR3 length is 16 residues. With V trimmed by 0 bases and J by 2 bases, 3 bases remained unmatched. The germline gives CDR1 SGHRS, CDR2 YFSETQ. The DNA for the CDR3 is TGCGCCAGCAGCTTGGGGGGGACAGGGACTGGAAACACCATATATTTT. Translated, it gives CASSLGGTGTGNTIYF.

V is TRBV11-2 and J is TRBJ1-4; 10 bases align to TRBD1. This CDR3 is 14 amino acids long. Trimming removed 1 base from V and 7 bases from J; junction bases left unmatched: 0. Per the germline V gene, CDR1 is SGHAT and CDR2 is FQNNGV. The CDR3 bases are TGTGCCAGCAGCTTAGGGACAGGGGGTGAAAAACTGTTTTTT. Translation: CASSLGTGGEKLFF.

The rearrangement joins TRBV28 to TRBJ1-2; 7 bases match TRBD1. V shed 6 bases and J 7 bases; nucleotides not matched to a gene: 8. From germline, CDR1 is MDHEN and CDR2 SYDVKM. CDR3 length equals 13 residues. CDR3 DNA: TGTGCCAGCAGCCGACAGGGCGGGGTTGGCTACACCTTC. This gives the protein CASSRQGGVGYTF.

On this clone itself: Germline is not matched at one junction end, which may reflect a read error. V and J are TRBV9 and TRBJ2-7, with a possible D match to TRBD2 (6 bases). Germline V gives CDR1 SGDLS, CDR2 YYNGEE. The CDR3 length is 14 residues. The CDR3: CASSVEAGTYEQYF. CDR3 bases: TGTGCCAGCAGCGTAGAGGCGGGAACGTACGAGCAGTATTTC.

The table lists this clone with a few counts. The chain links TRBV28 to TRBJ1-4; D remains ambiguous. Germline assignment: CDR1 MDHEN and CDR2 SYDVKM. CDR3 length: 15 residues. The ends were cut back, 3 bases at V and 0 bases at J, with 8 bases in the middle. CDR3 region: CASSFGAATNEKLFF. The CDR3 DNA sequence: TGTGCCAGCAGTTTTGGTGCAGCAACTAATGAAAAACTGTTTTTT.

As to this clone: This specimen includes other DNA sequences encoding the same CDR3. This chain joins TRBV5-1 and TRBJ1-1; D gene uncertain. V lost 0 bases to trimming and J lost 1 base, with 4 bases between them. Germline assignment: CDR1 SGHRS and CDR2 YFSETQ. CDR3 length: 13 amino acids. CDR3 protein: CASSLAGNTEAFF. The CDR3 DNA reads as TGCGCCAGCAGCTTGGCCGGGAACACTGAAGCTTTCTTT.

This chain uses TRBV13 with TRBJ2-7; D possibly corresponds to TRBD2 (6 bases). Trimming removed 4 bases from V and 3 bases from J, with 13 bases in between. The CDR3 is 14 amino acids. CDR1 and CDR2 from the germline V gene are PRHDT and FYEKMQ (reference sequence). Here the CDR3 reads CASSYPGARYEQYF. In DNA, the CDR3 is TGTGCCAGCAGCTACCCGGGAGCGCGCTACGAGCAGTACTTC.

The CDR3 here is CSVSRTSGGAGDTQYF. CDR3 DNA sequence: TGCAGCGTTTCTCGGACTAGCGGGGGGGCAGGTGATACGCAGTATTTT. V is TRBV29-1 and J is TRBJ2-3; 15 nucleotides agree with TRBD2. The CDR3 runs 16 residues. V lost 5 bases and J lost 6; bases outside the gene matches: 9. CDR1 and CDR2 (germline): SQVTM, ANQGSEA.